This entry lists 20 T cell receptor beta chains sequenced from one sample in a study of cytotoxic CD8 clonotypes in ibrutinib-treated CLL. Some clones are missing from TCRdb's copy, which holds only in-frame ones; the method was immunoSEQ multiplex PCR. The profile covers some 300,000 clones, with roughly 79% appearing a single time and approximately 7% taken by the ten largest. The sequencing used PBMCs, collected before ibrutinib treatment. Receptors were obtained from a human donor with chronic lymphocytic leukemia.

The chain employs TRBV4-1 and TRBJ1-2; D perhaps matches TRBD1 (5 bases). V was clipped by 5 bases and J by 6 bases, with 13 bases between them. Germline CDR1 is MGHRA and CDR2 is YSYEKL. CDR3 length: 13 amino acids. CDR3 loop: CASSDSSRNGYTF. In DNA, the CDR3 is TGCGCCAGCAGCGACAGCTCGCGGAATGGCTACACCTTC.

This clone was seen more than once but under ten times. The chain recombines TRBV14 with TRBJ2-6, with D possibly matching TRBD1 (5 bases). This CDR3 spans 15 amino acids. The V end lost 4 bases, the J end lost 2 bases, and 9 bases lay between the germline ends. CDR1 and CDR2 from the germline V gene are SGHDN and FVKESK. The CDR3 region is CASSRAGTGANVLTF. The CDR3 nucleotides read TGTGCCAGCAGCCGGGCAGGGACTGGGGCCAACGTCCTGACTTTC.

The chain uses TRBV9 and TRBJ2-1; TRBD1 matches at 8 bases. Trimming took 4 bases from V and 5 from J; bases not matched to a gene: 5. In germline, CDR1 is SGDLS, CDR2 YYNGEE. The length of the CDR3 is 14 residues. The CDR3 sequence is CASSTRTGNNEQFF. For the CDR3, the DNA is TGTGCCAGCAGCACCCGGACAGGGAACAATGAGCAGTTCTTC.

This clone was seen a handful of times. The rearrangement links TRBV6-4 to TRBJ2-1; D is unclear. Germline CDR1 is MRHNA and CDR2 is SNTAGT. CDR3 length: 16 residues. Deletions cut 0 bases from V and 0 bases from J, with 9 bases between. The CDR3 region has the DNA TGTGCCAGCAGTGACTCGACTGGAAGCTCCTACAATGAGCAGTTCTTC. It yields the protein CASSDSTGSSYNEQFF.

V gene TRBV19 combines with J gene TRBJ2-3; D gene uncertain. CDR3 length: 12 amino acids. The V gene lost 9 bases and the J gene lost 6 bases, with 13 bases spanning the gap. CDR1 and CDR2 (germline): LNHDA, SQIVND (reference sequence). The CDR3 coding sequence is TGTGCCAGCAATCAGTTGGGGGATACGCAGTATTTT. Translated, it gives CASNQLGDTQYF.

This chain links TRBV11-2 with TRBJ1-5; tentatively, D is TRBD1 (6 bases). CDR3 length equals 16 residues. V gave up 2 bases and J gave up 7 bases, with 18 bases separating them. Germline CDR1 reads SGHAT; CDR2 reads FQNNGV. CDR3 coding DNA: TGTGCCAGCAGCTTACCCTCCCAGGGGACCAGACAGCCCCAGCATTTT. Translating it yields CASSLPSQGTRQPQHF.

J is TRBJ2-5 and V is TRBV27; 12 nucleotides line up with TRBD1. The CDR3 is 17 residues long. J gave up 7 bases and V 10 bases, and 19 bases lay outside the gene matches. Germline-derived CDR1 and CDR2 are MNHEY and SMNVEV (reference sequence). The CDR3 DNA is TGTGCCACCGCTACGCTCGCGGGACAGGGGGCATCGGGGACCCAGTACTTC. Protein: CATATLAGQGASGTQYF.

The gene calls are TRBV2 and TRBJ1-1; D is uncertain. The germline V gene has CDR1 SNHLY and CDR2 FYNNEI. V lost 10 bases, J lost 1 base, and 13 bases lay in between. This CDR3 has 13 amino acids. CDR3 DNA sequence: TGTGCCATCCACACATCCCGGAACACTGAAGCTTTCTTT. This translates into CAIHTSRNTEAFF.

V is TRBV25-1 and J is TRBJ2-3; possible D gene TRBD2, 6 bases. The CDR3 spans 12 residues. V lost 9 bases and J lost 6, with 13 bases in between. Germline V gene lookup returns CDR1 MGHDK and CDR2 SYGVNS. This CDR3 is CASGRGVDTQYF. CDR3 DNA: TGTGCCAGTGGGCGGGGAGTGGATACGCAGTATTTT. The full variable domain, with the rest looked up from reference TRBV25-1 and TRBJ2-3, is EADIYQTPRYLVIGTGKKITLECSQTMGHDKMYWYQQDPGMELHLIHYSYGVNSTEKGDLSSESTVSRIRTEHFPLTLESARPSHTSQYLCASGRGVDTQYFGPGTRLTVL.

The rearrangement links TRBV4-3 to TRBJ1-2; D not resolved. This CDR3 has 17 amino acids. V was trimmed by 3 bases and J by 4 bases, leaving 21 bases between them. The V gene's germline CDR1 is LGHNA and CDR2 YSLEER. The CDR3 spells CASSHTYSRKTTYGYTF. The DNA for the CDR3 is TGCGCCAGCAGCCATACTTACAGCAGGAAAACCACCTATGGCTACACCTTC.

This clone was detected once. This chain uses TRBV10-1 with TRBJ2-7; TRBD2 agrees at 8 bases. The CDR3 runs to 14 residues. Germline V lookup: CDR1 WNHNN, CDR2 SYGVQD (reference sequence). The trim removed 0 bases at V and 4 bases at J, leaving 2 bases unmatched. CDR3 in amino acids: CASSESASGYEQYF. The CDR3 bases are TGCGCCAGCAGTGAGTCGGCTAGCGGGTACGAGCAGTACTTC.

This chain links TRBV5-8 with TRBJ1-5; D not resolved. Trimming left V 0 bases short and J 5 bases short, with 3 bases between. Germline CDR1 and CDR2: SGHTS and YDEGEE. The CDR3 is 12 amino acids. CDR3 residues: CASSLDYQPQHF. As DNA, the CDR3 is TGTGCCAGCAGCTTGGACTATCAGCCCCAGCATTTT.

The chain links TRBV30 to TRBJ1-1; no clear D gene. Germline values: CDR1 GTSNPN, CDR2 SVGIG (reference sequence). CDR3 length: 11 residues. Trimming left V 1 base short and J 6 bases short, with 6 bases between. The CDR3 here is CAWSESAEAFF. As DNA, the CDR3 is TGTGCCTGGAGTGAAAGTGCTGAAGCTTTCTTT.

V gene TRBV7-9 combines with J gene TRBJ2-7; 10 bases agree with TRBD1. With 6 bases clipped from V and 2 bases from J, the junction kept 16 bases outside the gene matches. Germline V lookup: CDR1 SEHNR, CDR2 FQNEAQ (reference sequence). This CDR3 comprises 18 residues. In nucleotides, the CDR3 is TGTGCCAGCAGTCGACATTCGGGACAGGGGAGGAGTCCCTACGAGCAGTACTTC. Translation gives CASSRHSGQGRSPYEQYF.

Only one count was recorded for this clone. The chain joins TRBV18 to TRBJ2-7; 10 bases match TRBD1. Germline trimming cut 6 bases from V and 6 bases from J; bases unmatched to any gene: 14. The CDR3 loop spans 16 amino acids. Germline CDR1 KGHSH, CDR2 LQKENI. CDR3: CASSSSPGQGFFEQYF. CDR3 nucleotide sequence: TGTGCCAGCTCGTCATCACCGGGACAGGGGTTTTTCGAGCAGTACTTC. Supplemented by reference TRBV18 and TRBJ2-7, the full variable domain reads NAGVMQNPRHLVRRRGQEARLRCSPMKGHSHVYWYRQLPEEGLKFMVYLQKENIIDESGMPKERFSAEFPKEGPSILRIQQVVRGDSAAYFCASSSSPGQGFFEQYFGPGTRLTVT.

The chain recombines TRBV28 with TRBJ1-2; TRBD1 is a possible D gene (5 bases). Germline V CDR1 and CDR2: MDHEN, SYDVKM. Between the trimmed V and J ends, which lost 3 bases and 8 bases, there was a span of 19 bases. The CDR3 has 15 amino acids. The DNA of the CDR3 is TGTGCCAGCAGTTTTACCGGGACGGCGGTCGCGGGCTACACCTTC. The encoded protein is CASSFTGTAVAGYTF.

This clone was detected only once. This chain connects TRBV5-4 to TRBJ2-3; D is ambiguous. The ends were cut back, 4 bases at V and 2 bases at J, with 8 bases in the middle. The CDR3 totals 13 residues. Per the germline V gene, CDR1 is SGHNT and CDR2 is YYREEE (reference sequence). Here the CDR3 DNA reads TGTGCCAGCAGCCCTGGGGTCACAGATACGCAGTATTTT. Translation gives CASSPGVTDTQYF.

The genes are TRBV11-2 and TRBJ2-1; D is possibly TRBD2 (5 bases). CDR3 length: 15 amino acids. V was trimmed by 1 base and J by 5 bases, leaving 12 bases between them. Per the germline V gene, CDR1 is SGHAT and CDR2 is FQNNGV. In nucleotides, the CDR3 is TGTGCCAGCAGCTTAGGACTAAACAGAAACAATGAGCAGTTCTTC. Residues: CASSLGLNRNNEQFF. Based on the CDR3 plus reference TRBV11-2 and TRBJ2-1, the full variable domain is EAGVAQSPRYKIIEKRQSVAFWCNPISGHATLYWYQQILGQGPKLLIQFQNNGVVDDSQLPKDRFSAERLKGVDSTLKIQPAKLEDSAVYLCASSLGLNRNNEQFFGPGTRLTVL.

This chain uses TRBV7-3 with TRBJ2-1, with D possibly being TRBD2 (6 bases). The germline V gene encodes CDR1 SGHTA and CDR2 FQGTGA. The CDR3 covers 15 residues. Trimming took 5 bases from V and 4 from J, leaving 15 bases between them. The CDR3 DNA reads as TGTGCCAGCAGCCCCCTAGCGCCTCAGTACAATGAGCAGTTCTTC. As protein: CASSPLAPQYNEQFF. Based on the CDR3 plus reference TRBV7-3 and TRBJ2-1, the full variable domain is GAGVSQTPSNKVTEKGKYVELRCDPISGHTALYWYRQSLGQGPEFLIYFQGTGAADDSGLPNDRFFAVRPEGSVSTLKIQRTERGDSAVYLCASSPLAPQYNEQFFGPGTRLTVL.

The chain has TRBV4-3 and TRBJ1-2; D gene uncertain. The CDR3 contains 14 residues. Germline lookup yields CDR1 LGHNA and CDR2 YSLEER. V shed 0 bases and J shed 4 bases, with 9 bases lying between them. The CDR3 here is CASSQDRTIYGYTF. CDR3 nucleotide sequence: TGCGCCAGCAGCCAAGATAGGACCATCTATGGCTACACCTTC.